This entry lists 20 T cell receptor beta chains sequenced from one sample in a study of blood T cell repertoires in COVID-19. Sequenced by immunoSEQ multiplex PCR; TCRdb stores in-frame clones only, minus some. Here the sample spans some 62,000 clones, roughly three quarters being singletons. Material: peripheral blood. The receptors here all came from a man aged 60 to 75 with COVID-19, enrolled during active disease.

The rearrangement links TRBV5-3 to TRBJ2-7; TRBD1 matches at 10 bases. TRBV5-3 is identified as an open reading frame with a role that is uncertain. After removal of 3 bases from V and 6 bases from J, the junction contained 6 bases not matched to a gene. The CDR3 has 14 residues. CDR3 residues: CARSWGQGTGEQYF. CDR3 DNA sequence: TGTGCCAGAAGCTGGGGACAGGGGACCGGCGAGCAGTACTTC.

This CDR3 is CASSPGGTGNGYTF. CDR3 in DNA: TGCGCCAGCAGCCCCGGTGGGACAGGGAATGGCTACACCTTC. The chain has TRBV5-1 and TRBJ1-2, with 9 positions matching TRBD1. Germline V lookup: CDR1 SGHRS, CDR2 YFSETQ. This CDR3 is 14 amino acids long. V dropped 4 bases and J dropped 6; count of bases not matched to a gene: 7.

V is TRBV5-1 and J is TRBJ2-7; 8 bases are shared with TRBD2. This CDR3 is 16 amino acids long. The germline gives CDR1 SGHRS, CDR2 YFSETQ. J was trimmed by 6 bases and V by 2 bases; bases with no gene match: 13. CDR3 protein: CASSFESGGLRAEQYF. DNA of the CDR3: TGCGCCAGCAGCTTCGAGAGCGGGGGCCTTAGAGCCGAGCAGTACTTC.

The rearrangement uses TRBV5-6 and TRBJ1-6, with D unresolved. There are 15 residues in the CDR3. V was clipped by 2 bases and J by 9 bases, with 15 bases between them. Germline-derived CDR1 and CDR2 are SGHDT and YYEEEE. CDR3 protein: CASSFLPGMSSPLHF. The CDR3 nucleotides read TGTGCCAGCAGCTTTTTACCGGGAATGAGTTCACCCCTCCACTTT.

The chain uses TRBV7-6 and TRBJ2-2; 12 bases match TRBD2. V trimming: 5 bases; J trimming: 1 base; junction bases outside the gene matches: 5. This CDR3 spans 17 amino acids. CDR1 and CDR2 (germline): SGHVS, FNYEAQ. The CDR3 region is CASSSGLAGRNTGELFF. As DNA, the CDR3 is TGTGCCAGCAGCAGCGGACTAGCGGGGAGGAACACCGGGGAGCTGTTTTTT.

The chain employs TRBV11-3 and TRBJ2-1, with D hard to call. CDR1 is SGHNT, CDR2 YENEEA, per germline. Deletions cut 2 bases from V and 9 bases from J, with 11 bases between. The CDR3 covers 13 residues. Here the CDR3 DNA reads TGTGCCAGCAGCTTATTGAGCGCGAGTGAGCAGTTCTTC. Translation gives CASSLLSASEQFF.

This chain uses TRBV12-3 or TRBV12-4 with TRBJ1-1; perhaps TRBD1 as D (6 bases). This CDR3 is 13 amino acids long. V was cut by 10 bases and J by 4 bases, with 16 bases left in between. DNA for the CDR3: TGTGCCATCAAGGGGGAATGGAGCACTGAAGCTTTCTTT. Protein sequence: CAIKGEWSTEAFF.

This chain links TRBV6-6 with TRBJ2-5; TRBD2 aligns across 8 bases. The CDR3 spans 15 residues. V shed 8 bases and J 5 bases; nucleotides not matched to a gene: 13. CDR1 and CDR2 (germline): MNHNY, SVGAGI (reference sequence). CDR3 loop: CASSSRRGEGETQYF. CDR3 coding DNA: TGTGCCAGCTCCAGTCGGCGGGGGGAGGGGGAGACCCAGTACTTC.

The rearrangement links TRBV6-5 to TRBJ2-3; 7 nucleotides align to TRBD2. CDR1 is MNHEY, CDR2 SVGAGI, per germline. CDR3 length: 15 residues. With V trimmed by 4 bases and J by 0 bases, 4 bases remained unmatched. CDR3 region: CASSSSGISTDTQYF. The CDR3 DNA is TGTGCCAGCAGTTCTAGCGGAATAAGCACAGATACGCAGTATTTT.

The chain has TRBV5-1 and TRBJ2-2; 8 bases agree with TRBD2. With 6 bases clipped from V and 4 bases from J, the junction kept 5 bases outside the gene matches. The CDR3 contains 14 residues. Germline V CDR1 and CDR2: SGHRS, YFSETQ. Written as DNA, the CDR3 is TGCGCCAGCACCACTAGCGGAGTCACCGGGGAGCTGTTTTTT. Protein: CASTTSGVTGELFF.

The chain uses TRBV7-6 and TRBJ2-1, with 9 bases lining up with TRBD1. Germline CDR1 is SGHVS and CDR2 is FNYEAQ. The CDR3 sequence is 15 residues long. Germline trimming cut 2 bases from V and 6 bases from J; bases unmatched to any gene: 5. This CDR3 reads CASSLWTGVGNEQFF. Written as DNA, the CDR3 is TGTGCCAGCAGCTTATGGACAGGGGTTGGCAATGAGCAGTTCTTC.

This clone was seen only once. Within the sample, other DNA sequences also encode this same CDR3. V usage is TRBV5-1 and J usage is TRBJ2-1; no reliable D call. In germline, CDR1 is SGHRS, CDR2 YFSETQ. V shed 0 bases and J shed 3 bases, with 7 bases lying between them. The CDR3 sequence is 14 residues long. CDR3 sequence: CASSLARGYNEQFF. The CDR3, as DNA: TGCGCCAGCAGCTTGGCTAGAGGCTACAATGAGCAGTTCTTC.

CDR3 protein: CASSPRPGTSGDNEQFF. The CDR3 DNA reads as TGTGCCAGCAGCCCCCGGCCCGGGACTAGCGGAGACAATGAGCAGTTCTTC. The J gene is TRBJ2-1, the V gene TRBV13, with TRBD2 identical over 11 bases. The CDR3 extends over 17 amino acids. V lost 5 bases to trimming and J lost 5 bases; unmatched junction nucleotides: 11. The germline V gene encodes CDR1 PRHDT and CDR2 FYEKMQ (reference sequence).

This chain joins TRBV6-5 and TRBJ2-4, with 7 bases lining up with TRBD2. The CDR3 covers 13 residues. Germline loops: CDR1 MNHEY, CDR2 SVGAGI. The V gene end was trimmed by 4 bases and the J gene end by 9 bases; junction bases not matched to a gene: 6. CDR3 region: CASSLIGEGIQYF. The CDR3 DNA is TGTGCCAGCAGTTTGATAGGGGAGGGCATTCAGTACTTC.

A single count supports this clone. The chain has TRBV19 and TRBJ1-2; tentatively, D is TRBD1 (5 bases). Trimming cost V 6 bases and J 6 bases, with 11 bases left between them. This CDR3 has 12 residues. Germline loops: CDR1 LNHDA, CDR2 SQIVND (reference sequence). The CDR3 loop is CASRRQGHGYTF. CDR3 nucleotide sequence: TGTGCCAGTAGGCGTCAGGGTCATGGCTACACCTTC.

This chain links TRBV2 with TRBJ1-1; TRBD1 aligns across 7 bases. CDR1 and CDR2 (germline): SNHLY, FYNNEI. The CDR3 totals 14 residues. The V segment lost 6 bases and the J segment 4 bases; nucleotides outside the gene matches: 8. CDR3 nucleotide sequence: TGTGCCAGCAGATTATACAGGGGTGCCACTGAAGCTTTCTTT. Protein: CASRLYRGATEAFF.

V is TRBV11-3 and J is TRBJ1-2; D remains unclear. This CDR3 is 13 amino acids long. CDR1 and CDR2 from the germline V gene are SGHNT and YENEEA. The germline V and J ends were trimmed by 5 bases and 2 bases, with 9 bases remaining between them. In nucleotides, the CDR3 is TGTGCCAGCAGCCTCCCGCAGAACTATGGCTACACCTTC. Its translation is CASSLPQNYGYTF.

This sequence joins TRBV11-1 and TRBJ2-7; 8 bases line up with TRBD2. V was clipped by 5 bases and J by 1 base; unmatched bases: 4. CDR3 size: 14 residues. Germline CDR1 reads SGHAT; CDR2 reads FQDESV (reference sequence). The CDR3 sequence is CASSLSSGSYEQYF. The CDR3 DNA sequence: TGTGCCAGCAGCCTATCTAGCGGGTCCTACGAGCAGTACTTC.

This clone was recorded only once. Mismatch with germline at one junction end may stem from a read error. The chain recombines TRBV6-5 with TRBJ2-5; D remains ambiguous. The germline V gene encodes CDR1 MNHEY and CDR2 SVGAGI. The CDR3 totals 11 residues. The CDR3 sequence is CATNYQETQYF. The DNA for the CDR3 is TGTGCCACCAACTACCAGGAGACCCAGTACTTC.

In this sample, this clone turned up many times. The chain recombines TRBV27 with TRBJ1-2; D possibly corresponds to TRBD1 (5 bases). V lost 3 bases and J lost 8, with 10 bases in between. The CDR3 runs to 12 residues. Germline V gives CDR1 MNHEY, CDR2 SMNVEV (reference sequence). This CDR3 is CASSFRAGGYTF. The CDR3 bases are TGTGCCAGCAGTTTTCGAGCAGGGGGCTACACCTTC.